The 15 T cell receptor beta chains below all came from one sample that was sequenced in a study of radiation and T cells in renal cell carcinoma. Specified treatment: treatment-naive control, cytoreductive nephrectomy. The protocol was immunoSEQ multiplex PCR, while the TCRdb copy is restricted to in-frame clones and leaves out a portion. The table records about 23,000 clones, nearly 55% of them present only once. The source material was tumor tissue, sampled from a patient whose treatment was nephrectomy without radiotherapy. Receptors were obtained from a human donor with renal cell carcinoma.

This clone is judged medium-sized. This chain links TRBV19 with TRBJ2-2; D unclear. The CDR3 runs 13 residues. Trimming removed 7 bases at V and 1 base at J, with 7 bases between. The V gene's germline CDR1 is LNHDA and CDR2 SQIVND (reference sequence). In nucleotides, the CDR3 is TGTGCCAGTAAGACTTTGAACACCGGGGAGCTGTTTTTT. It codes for CASKTLNTGELFF.

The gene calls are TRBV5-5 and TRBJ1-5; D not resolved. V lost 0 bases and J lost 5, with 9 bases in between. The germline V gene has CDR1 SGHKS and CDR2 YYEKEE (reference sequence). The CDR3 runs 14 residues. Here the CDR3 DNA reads TGTGCCAGCAGCTTGGAAGTTTCCGATCAGCCCCAGCATTTT. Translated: CASSLEVSDQPQHF.

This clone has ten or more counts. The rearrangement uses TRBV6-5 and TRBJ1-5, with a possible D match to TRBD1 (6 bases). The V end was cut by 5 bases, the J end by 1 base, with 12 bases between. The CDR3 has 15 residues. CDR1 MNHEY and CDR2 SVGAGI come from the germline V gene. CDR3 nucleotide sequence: TGTGCCAGCAGTCCCGTAGGGGGGAGCAATCAGCCCCAGCATTTT. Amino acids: CASSPVGGSNQPQHF.

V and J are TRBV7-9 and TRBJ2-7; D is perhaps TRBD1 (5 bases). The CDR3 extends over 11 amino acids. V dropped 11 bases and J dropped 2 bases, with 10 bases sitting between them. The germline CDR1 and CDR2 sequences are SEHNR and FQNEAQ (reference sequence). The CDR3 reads CAGQGAYEQYF. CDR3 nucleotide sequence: TGTGCCGGACAAGGGGCCTACGAGCAGTACTTC.

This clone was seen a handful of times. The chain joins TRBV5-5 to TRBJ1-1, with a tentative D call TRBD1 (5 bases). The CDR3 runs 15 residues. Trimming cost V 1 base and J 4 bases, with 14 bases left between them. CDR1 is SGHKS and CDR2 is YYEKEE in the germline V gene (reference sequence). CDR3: CASSLTVGEGTEAFF. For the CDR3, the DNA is TGTGCCAGCAGCTTGACCGTAGGGGAGGGCACTGAAGCTTTCTTT.

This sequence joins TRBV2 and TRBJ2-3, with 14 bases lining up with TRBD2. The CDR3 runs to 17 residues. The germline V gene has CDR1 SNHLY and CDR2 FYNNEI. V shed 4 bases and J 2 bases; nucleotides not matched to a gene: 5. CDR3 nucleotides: TGTGCCAGCAGTGGCCCGACTAGCGGGGGGGCCACAGATACGCAGTATTTT. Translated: CASSGPTSGGATDTQYF.

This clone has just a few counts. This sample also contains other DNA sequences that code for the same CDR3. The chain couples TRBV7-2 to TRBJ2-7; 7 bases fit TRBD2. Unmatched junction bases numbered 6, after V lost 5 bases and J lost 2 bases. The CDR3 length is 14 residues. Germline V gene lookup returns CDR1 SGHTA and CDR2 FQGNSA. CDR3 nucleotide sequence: TGTGCCAGCAGCCGGCCGGGGGGAACCTACGAGCAGTACTTC. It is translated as CASSRPGGTYEQYF.

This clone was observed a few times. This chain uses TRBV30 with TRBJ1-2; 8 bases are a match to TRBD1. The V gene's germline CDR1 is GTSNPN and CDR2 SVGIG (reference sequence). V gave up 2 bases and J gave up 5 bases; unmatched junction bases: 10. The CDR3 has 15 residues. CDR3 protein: CAWSPRTGPKYGYTF. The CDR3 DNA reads TGTGCCTGGAGTCCAAGGACAGGGCCCAAGTATGGCTACACCTTC.

CDR3: CAAGTGGTKNIQYF. In nucleotides, the CDR3 is TGTGCCGCCGGGACAGGGGGTACCAAAAACATTCAGTACTTC. The V call is TRBV7-9, the J call TRBJ2-4; 11 nucleotides line up with TRBD1. The trim removed 11 bases at V and 2 bases at J, leaving 5 bases unmatched. Germline-derived CDR1 and CDR2 are SEHNR and FQNEAQ (reference sequence). The CDR3 totals 14 residues.

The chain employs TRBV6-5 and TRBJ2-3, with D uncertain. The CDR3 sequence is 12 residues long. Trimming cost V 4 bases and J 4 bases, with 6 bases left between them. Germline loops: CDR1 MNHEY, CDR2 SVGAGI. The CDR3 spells CASSSFADTQYF. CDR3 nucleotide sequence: TGTGCCAGCAGTTCCTTCGCAGATACGCAGTATTTT.

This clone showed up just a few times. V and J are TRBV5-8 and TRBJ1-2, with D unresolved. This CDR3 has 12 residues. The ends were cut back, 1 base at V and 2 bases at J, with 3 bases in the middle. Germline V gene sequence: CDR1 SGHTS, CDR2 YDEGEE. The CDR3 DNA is TGTGCCAGCAGCTTGCGCAACTATGGCTACACCTTC. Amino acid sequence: CASSLRNYGYTF.

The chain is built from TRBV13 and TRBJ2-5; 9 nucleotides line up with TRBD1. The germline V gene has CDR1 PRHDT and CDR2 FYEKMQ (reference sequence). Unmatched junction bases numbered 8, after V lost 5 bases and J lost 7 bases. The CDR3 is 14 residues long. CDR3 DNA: TGTGCCAGCAGCGGACGGACAGGGGTGGGGACCCAGTACTTC. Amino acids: CASSGRTGVGTQYF.

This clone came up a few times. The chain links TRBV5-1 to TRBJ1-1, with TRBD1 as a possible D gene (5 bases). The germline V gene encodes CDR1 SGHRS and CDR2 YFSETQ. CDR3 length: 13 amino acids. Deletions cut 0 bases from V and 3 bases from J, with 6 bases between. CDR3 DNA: TGCGCCAGCAGCTTGGTAGGGGACACTGAAGCTTTCTTT. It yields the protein CASSLVGDTEAFF.

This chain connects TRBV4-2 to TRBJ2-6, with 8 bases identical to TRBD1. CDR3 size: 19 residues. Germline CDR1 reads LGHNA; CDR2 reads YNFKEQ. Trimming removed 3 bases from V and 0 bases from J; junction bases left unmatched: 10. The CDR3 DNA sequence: TGTGCCAGCAGCCAGTCTCCGGGGACAGGTAGCTCTGGGGCCAACGTCCTGACTTTC. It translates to CASSQSPGTGSSGANVLTF.

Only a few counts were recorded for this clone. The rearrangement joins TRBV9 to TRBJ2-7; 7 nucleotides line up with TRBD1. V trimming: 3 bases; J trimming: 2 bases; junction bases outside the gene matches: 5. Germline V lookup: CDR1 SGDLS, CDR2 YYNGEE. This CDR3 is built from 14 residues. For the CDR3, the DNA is TGTGCCAGCAGCGAAACGGGACAGACCTACGAGCAGTACTTC. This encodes CASSETGQTYEQYF.